This T cell receptor beta chain comes out of a study of blood T cell repertoires in COVID-19. Study in general: PBMCs, B-cell-depleted T cells, or T cells provided the cDNA or gDNA that made up the material.

In the authors' workflow: Using reference gene primer amplification, nucleated cell counts were estimated. Profiling relied on immunoSEQ multiplex PCR, and the TCRdb table lists in-frame clones only, not all of them. Clonal size and the V and J genes are those of that table, whereas D and trimming came from the DNA. The table lists tens of thousands of clones, approximately 83% of them singletons, with around a third in the top ten. Germline V lookup: CDR1 MNHEY, CDR2 SVGEGT. This CDR3 region has 14 residues. The germline V and J ends were trimmed by 2 bases and 10 bases, with 15 bases remaining between them. The Seattle patients joined while their infection was active and were tracked longitudinally afterward. The sample holds one count of this clone.

Sequencing was done on a sample of peripheral blood. The chain links TRBV6-2 or TRBV6-3 to TRBJ1-5, with D maybe TRBD1 (5 bases). This TCR came from a woman of 80 years or more with COVID-19, enrolled during active disease. In DNA form, the CDR3 reads TGTGCCAGCAGTTACCGGACATCCGATCTTCCCCAGCATTTT. Encoded protein: CASSYRTSDLPQHF.